This T cell receptor beta chain was documented in a study of regulatory T cells in long-lasting Graves disease. Study-wide results and limits: Persistent Graves' patients showed less TCR diversity than newly diagnosed patients showed.

With 6 bases removed from V and 0 bases from J, the gap between germline ends came to 15 bases. Germline V gives CDR1 LGHDT, CDR2 YNNKEL (reference sequence). The CDR3 has 15 residues. Stated time point: newly diagnosed GD, antithyroid drugs for less than 3 months. The TCR library used RNA extracted from PBMCs. This clonotype was detected ten times or more. Its specificity is not known. To make TCR beta libraries, researchers used iRepertoire HTBI primers and Arm-PCR of CDR3 regions. Via MiXCR, TCRdb re-called the multiplex PCR reads, giving one row per CDR3 protein. The sample gives about 350,000 distinct CDR3 sequences, about a sixth of which show up once; 20% is in the top ten. Another study also made use of these data, one on T cells in Graves' hyperthyroidism and ophthalmopathy. That study reports: The HTBI primer set drove a first-round RT-PCR of the TCR CDR3.

V is TRBV3-1 and J is TRBJ2-7; D possibly corresponds to TRBD1 (5 bases). The clonotype was recovered from a woman younger than 35 with Graves disease. The source was peripheral blood mononuclear cells (PBMCs), collected at new diagnosis, from a patient treated with antithyroid drugs. The CDR3 DNA is TGTGCCAGCAGTTTACGCCAGGGTAGCTCCTACGAGCAGTACTTC. Protein: CASSLRQGSSYEQYF.